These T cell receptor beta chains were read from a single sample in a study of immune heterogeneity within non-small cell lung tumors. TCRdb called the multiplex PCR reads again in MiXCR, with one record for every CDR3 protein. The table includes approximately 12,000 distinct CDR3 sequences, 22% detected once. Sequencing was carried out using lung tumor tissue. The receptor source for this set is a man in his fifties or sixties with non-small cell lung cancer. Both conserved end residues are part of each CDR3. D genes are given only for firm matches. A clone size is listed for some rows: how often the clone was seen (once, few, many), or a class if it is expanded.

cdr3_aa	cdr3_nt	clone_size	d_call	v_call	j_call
CASSYRGLNSPLHF	TGTGCCAGCAGCTACCGGGGCTTGAATTCACCCCTCCACTTT	few	NA	TRBV5-8	TRBJ1-6
CASSLGGVTGKIQQYF	TGCGCCAGCAGCTTGGGGGGTGTGACAGGGAAAATTCAGCAGTACTTC	medium-sized	TRBD1	TRBV5-1	TRBJ2-7
CASSFQGLVSDTQYF	TGTGCCAGCAGTTTCCAGGGACTAGTTTCAGATACGCAGTATTTT	NA	TRBD2	TRBV27	TRBJ2-3
CASTKGGRPSYEQYF	TGTGCCAGCACCAAAGGCGGGAGGCCCTCGTACGAGCAGTACTTC	medium-sized	TRBD2	TRBV12-3/TRBV12-4	TRBJ2-7
CSASRSPGGVF	TGCAGTGCTTCAAGATCGCCGGGGGGAGTTTTT	NA	NA	TRBV20-1	TRBJ1-4
CASSLGLAGLQTQYF	TGTGCCAGCAGCTTAGGGCTAGCGGGATTGCAGACCCAGTACTTC	few	TRBD2	TRBV7-3	TRBJ2-5
CATSRGGDSYEQYF	TGTGCCACCAGCAGAGGAGGGGACTCCTACGAGCAGTACTTC	many	NA	TRBV15	TRBJ2-7
CSAGRGVVDEQYF	TGCAGTGCTGGTCGGGGGGTTGTAGACGAGCAGTACTTC	medium-sized	TRBD2	TRBV20-1	TRBJ2-7
CSARGLSITDTQYF	TGCAGTGCTAGAGGACTATCGATCACAGATACGCAGTATTTT	NA	NA	TRBV20-1	TRBJ2-3
CASSDWLAGDTQYF	TGTGCCAGCAGTGACTGGCTAGCGGGAGATACGCAGTATTTT	NA	TRBD2	TRBV2	TRBJ2-3
CASSESRPLQETQYF	TGTGCCAGCAGTGAATCTAGGCCTCTCCAAGAGACCCAGTACTTC	NA	NA	TRBV25-1	TRBJ2-5
CASSQTANYGYTF	TGTGCCAGTAGTCAGACCGCTAACTATGGCTACACCTTC	many	NA	TRBV19	TRBJ1-2
CASSLSSVTYEQYF	TGTGCCAGCAGTTTATCTAGCGTCACCTACGAGCAGTACTTC	medium-sized	NA	TRBV27	TRBJ2-7
CASSIVGRGAEETQYF	TGTGCCAGTAGTATAGTGGGCAGGGGCGCTGAAGAGACCCAGTACTTC	NA	NA	TRBV19	TRBJ2-5
CASSVAEGPYGYTF	TGTGCCAGCAGCGTAGCTGAAGGGCCCTATGGCTACACCTTC	NA	NA	TRBV9	TRBJ1-2
CASSSGTVQETQYF	TGCGCCAGCAGCTCTGGGACGGTTCAAGAGACCCAGTACTTC	few	NA	TRBV5-1	TRBJ2-5
CASTGTSGNNEQFF	TGTGCCTCCACTGGGACTAGCGGGAATAATGAGCAGTTCTTC	NA	TRBD2	TRBV12-3/TRBV12-4	TRBJ2-1
CASSLTGALTGELFF	TGTGCCAGCAGCTTAACGGGAGCCCTCACCGGGGAGCTGTTTTTT	few	NA	TRBV11-3	TRBJ2-2
CASSPPRGRAGEYEQYF	TGTGCCAGCAGCCCACCACGGGGGAGAGCGGGAGAGTACGAGCAGTACTTC	few	TRBD2	TRBV7-6	TRBJ2-7
CASSRGQTGELFF	TGTGCCAGCAGCCGCGGACAGACCGGGGAGCTGTTTTTT	NA	NA	TRBV7-3	TRBJ2-2
CSAREGLYYNSPLHF	TGCAGTGCTAGAGAAGGACTCTACTATAATTCACCCCTCCACTTT	medium-sized	NA	TRBV20-1	TRBJ1-6
CASRQLAGVDNEQFF	TGTGCCAGCAGACAACTAGCGGGAGTCGACAATGAGCAGTTCTTC	NA	TRBD2	TRBV2	TRBJ2-1
CASSYAGRELFF	TGTGCCAGCAGTTACGCAGGGCGCGAGCTGTTTTTT	medium-sized	NA	TRBV6-6	TRBJ2-2
CASRRGDYTGELFF	TGTGCCAGCCGACGAGGAGATTACACCGGGGAGCTGTTTTTT	medium-sized	NA	TRBV18	TRBJ2-2
CASSSGANVLTF	TGTGCCAGCAGCTCCGGGGCCAACGTCCTGACTTTC	few	NA	TRBV7-3	TRBJ2-6
CASSHRLAGGTDTQYF	TGTGCCAGCAGCCACCGACTAGCGGGAGGTACAGATACGCAGTATTTT	medium-sized	TRBD2	TRBV27	TRBJ2-3
CASGLYEQYF	TGTGCCAGCGGTCTTTACGAGCAGTACTTC	few	NA	TRBV28	TRBJ2-7
CASSVVPENTEAFF	TGTGCCAGCAGCGTAGTCCCAGAGAACACTGAAGCTTTCTTT	NA	NA	TRBV9	TRBJ1-1
CASSLGTGGEYQETQYF	TGTGCCAGCAGCTTGGGGACCGGGGGAGAATACCAAGAGACCCAGTACTTC	NA	NA	TRBV5-4	TRBJ2-5
CAISEGFSGEKLFF	TGTGCCATCAGTGAAGGTTTCTCGGGTGAAAAACTGTTTTTT	NA	NA	TRBV10-3	TRBJ1-4
CASSATGGSYEQYF	TGTGCCAGCAGCGCGACAGGGGGATCCTACGAGCAGTACTTC	NA	TRBD1	TRBV9	TRBJ2-7
CASSRGFSEGYTF	TGTGCCAGCAGTCGGGGTTTTTCTGAAGGCTACACCTTC	NA	NA	TRBV2	TRBJ1-2
CAWSPGTGGDTEAFF	TGTGCCTGGAGTCCCGGGACAGGGGGGGACACTGAAGCTTTCTTT	few	TRBD1	TRBV30	TRBJ1-1
CASSPGTARREQYF	TGTGCCAGCAGTCCCGGGACAGCCCGTAGGGAGCAGTACTTC	few	TRBD1	TRBV3-1	TRBJ2-7
CASSIFRKGTPLSGANVLTF	TGTGCCAGTAGTATATTCCGGAAAGGGACCCCTCTCTCTGGGGCCAACGTCCTGACTTTC	few	NA	TRBV19	TRBJ2-6
CSASGGTYEQYF	TGCAGTGCTAGTGGGGGGACCTACGAGCAGTACTTC	medium-sized	NA	TRBV20-1	TRBJ2-7
CATSERTSSYNEQFF	TGTGCCACCAGTGAACGAACTAGCTCCTACAATGAGCAGTTCTTC	few	NA	TRBV24-1	TRBJ2-1
CASSASGDSPLHF	TGTGCCAGTAGTGCGAGTGGGGATTCACCCCTCCACTTT	medium-sized	NA	TRBV19	TRBJ1-6
CASSQDLGNEQFF	TGCGCCAGCAGCCAAGATCTAGGCAATGAGCAGTTCTTC	NA	NA	TRBV4-1	TRBJ2-1
CASSILFGQGVVGHSNQPQHF	TGTGCCAGTAGTATATTGTTCGGCCAGGGGGTCGTAGGGCATAGCAATCAGCCCCAGCATTTT	medium-sized	TRBD1	TRBV19	TRBJ1-5
CASSSPRGRSSYEQYF	TGTGCCAGCAGCTCGCCCCGGGGCCGCTCATCCTACGAGCAGTACTTC	NA	NA	TRBV5-4	TRBJ2-7
CASSKQPTGTGASNEQFF	TGTGCCAGCAGCAAACAGCCGACCGGGACAGGGGCGAGCAATGAGCAGTTCTTC	NA	TRBD1	TRBV7-9	TRBJ2-1